This TCR beta chain was documented in a study of blood T cell repertoires in COVID-19. Study-level information: Sources were T cells, B-cell-depleted T cells, or PBMCs; the material itself was cDNA or gDNA.

The protocol was immunoSEQ multiplex PCR, while the TCRdb copy is restricted to in-frame clones and leaves out a portion. Of some 180,000 clones listed, 81% are singletons. Sequencing was done on a sample of peripheral blood. This receptor was taken from a woman aged 40 to 55 with COVID-19, enrolled during active disease.

The CDR3 DNA is TGTGCCAGCAGCTTAGCCGGGAGATTGACAGATACGCAGTATTTT. Its translation is CASSLAGRLTDTQYF. This rearrangement joins TRBV11-2 to TRBJ2-3; tentative D call: TRBD2 (6 bases). Looked up from germline, CDR1 is SGHAT and CDR2 is FQNNGV. Between the trimmed V and J ends, which lost 1 base and 3 bases, there was a span of 11 bases. The CDR3 contains 15 residues.